The present T cell receptor beta chain was sequenced within a study of Ad26.COV2.S vaccination and SARS-CoV-2 variants listed by TCRdb under 2021. In terms of the full investigation: The specificity and breadth of SARS-CoV-2-reactive T cell receptors after Ad26.COV2.S vaccination were assessed by TCRbeta repertoire sequencing. The TCR-sequenced set comprised about 32 samples: approximately 19 Ad26.COV2.S vaccine recipients, 5 placebo recipients and 8 SARS-CoV-2 convalescent individuals. Results the study describes overall, beyond this receptor: Ad26.COV2.S recipients had higher spike-specific TCR breadth than placebo recipients (P = 0.0014). The authors noted that total T cell responses may have been underestimated by the TCR breadth and depth analyses. After vaccination, substantial breadth of spike-specific CD8+ and CD4+ T cell responses was reported. Comparable non-spike TCR breadth was observed between vaccine and placebo recipients, consistent with only spike being contained in the vaccine.

The immunoSEQ Assay was the method used to sequence TCRbeta CDR3 regions. After extraction, genomic DNA underwent amplification by bias-controlled multiplex PCR, followed by high-throughput sequencing. On the study's bioinformatics: To quantify the absolute abundance of every unique TCRbeta CDR3 region, sequences were collapsed and filtered. Usable DNA was measured by amplifying reference genes present in all nucleated cells, and TCRbeta template counts were normalized to that usable DNA to estimate T cell fraction. Repertoire TCRs were annotated as SARS-CoV-2-specific by exact matching of V gene, CDR3 amino acid sequence and J gene to a known reactive TCR set. MIRA supplied the reference SARS-CoV-2 TCR set, which was filtered for enrichment in COVID-19-positive ImmuneCODE repertoires so that public or cross-reactive TCRs were removed. Based on the MIRA antigens, annotated TCRs were further analysed at the level of specific ORF or position within ORF. Breadth was defined as the number of annotated unique rearrangements divided by the total number of unique productive rearrangements, and depth was defined as the summed frequency of the annotated unique rearrangements. Two-sided Wilcoxon rank-sum tests were used to compare TCR breadth between groups. Here the immuneACCESS table is served through TCRdb, limited to in-frame sequences with V and J called. Missing clones are a known gap in these copies; in checked studies unresolved V genes cover under half, and the rest lacks a known reason. V and J calls and clone size are as listed in that table; D and trimming were resolved from the DNA. The sample profile shows about 350,000 clones; around 92% of them were found once. Clones ranked in the top ten supply 3.9% of the sample.

Taken from cysteine to phenylalanine, the CDR3 has 16 residues. The entry retains the CDR3 DNA only, 48 bases that are in frame from base 1. The germline V gene gives CDR1 as MNHEY and CDR2 as SVGEGT. At the junction V is shortened by 1 base and J by 5 bases, with 18 bases in between. With respect to this clone: What this receptor recognizes is not known. No much larger clonotype is one base removed from it; base qualities were not supplied.

According to the study, the label for this sample's time point signals: individuals recovered from natural SARS-CoV-2 infection. The rearrangement joined TRBV6-2 or TRBV6-3 to TRBJ2-7; the D gene could be either TRBD1 or TRBD2, each agreeing at 5 bases. This clonotype originated in a human donor who had recovered from COVID-19. The sample here was peripheral blood, taken after recovery from COVID-19. The DNA is TGTGCCAGCAGTTACTATATAACCGGGACCCCCAACGAGCAGTACTTC. It specifies CASSYYITGTPNEQYF.